This T cell receptor (beta chain) stems from a study of regulatory T cells in long-lasting Graves disease. Study-wide results and caveats: Compared with new cases, persistent Graves' patients showed reduced TCR diversity.

Arm-PCR with iRepertoire HTBI primers amplified the CDR3 regions for these TCR beta libraries. TCRdb re-called the multiplex PCR reads with MiXCR, one entry per CDR3 protein. The sample has about 470,000 distinct CDR3 sequences, under 15% seen once. A word on this clonotype: Its specificity is unknown.

The time point here: newly diagnosed GD, antithyroid drugs for less than 3 months. Isolated PBMC RNA provided the starting material for the TCR library. This CDR3 comprises 16 residues. Per the germline V gene, CDR1 is MNHNS and CDR2 is SASEGT. Trimming cost V 6 bases and J 2 bases; bases outside gene matches: 13. This same sample was also part of a study on T cells in Graves' hyperthyroidism and ophthalmopathy.

The sequencing used peripheral blood mononuclear cells (PBMCs), collected at new diagnosis, from a patient treated with antithyroid drugs. The clonotype was recovered from a woman between 25 and 40 years old with Graves disease. The rearrangement joins TRBV6-1 to TRBJ2-7, with 7 bases that match TRBD2. The CDR3 nucleotides are TGTGCCAGCAGAGAAATCGGCCTAGCGGCTCCCTACGAGCAGTACTTC. It codes for CASREIGLAAPYEQYF.